These 14 T cell receptor beta chains came from one sample sequenced in a study of T cell responses to AZD1222 COVID-19 vaccine. The repertoire was sequenced with immunoSEQ multiplex PCR; TCRdb's copy has only in-frame clones and lacks some. Here the sample spans about 120,000 clones, about 92% being singletons. Sample: peripheral blood, taken 28 days after the second AZD1222 dose. These receptor sequences come from an adult who received the AZD1222 COVID-19 vaccine.

This sequence joins TRBV18 and TRBJ2-3, with 8 bases aligning to TRBD2. Unmatched junction bases numbered 15, after V lost 6 bases and J lost 7 bases. Germline values: CDR1 KGHSH, CDR2 LQKENI. The CDR3 is 16 amino acids. CDR3 coding DNA: TGTGCCAGCTCCTCATCGGGAGGGCCAAGGGAATATACGCAGTATTTT. Its protein is CASSSSGGPREYTQYF.

Worth noting for this clone: The same CDR3 also results from other DNA sequences found in this sample. The CDR3 region is CASSIDRNYGYTF. DNA of the CDR3: TGTGCCAGTAGTATTGACAGGAACTATGGCTACACCTTC. The rearrangement joins TRBV19 to TRBJ1-2; D might be TRBD1 (6 bases). The germline CDR1 and CDR2 sequences are LNHDA and SQIVND (reference sequence). Trimming took off 3 bases at V and 2 bases at J, with 7 bases between the two ends. The CDR3 runs to 13 residues. Filled out from reference TRBV19 and TRBJ1-2, the complete variable domain reads DGGITQSPKYLFRKEGQNVTLSCEQNLNHDAMYWYRQDPGQGLRLIYYSQIVNDFQKGDIAEGYSVSREKKESFPLTVTSAQKNPTAFYLCASSIDRNYGYTFGSGTRLTVV.

The chain links TRBV4-1 to TRBJ1-2; D gene uncertain. CDR1 and CDR2 from the germline V gene are MGHRA and YSYEKL. This CDR3 has 15 residues. The V end was cut by 0 bases, the J end by 1 base, with 9 bases between. CDR3 sequence reads: CASSQDGHNNYGYTF. The CDR3 region has the DNA TGCGCCAGCAGCCAAGATGGGCACAATAACTATGGCTACACCTTC.

The V and J genes are TRBV9 and TRBJ2-2; D may be TRBD2 (6 bases). V lost 1 base and J 7 bases, leaving 20 bases between the germline ends. In germline, CDR1 is SGDLS, CDR2 YYNGEE. The CDR3 runs to 17 residues. For the CDR3, the DNA is TGTGCCAGCAGCGTAAACCAAAACCGGGACTCAATCGGGGAGCTGTTTTTT. Residues: CASSVNQNRDSIGELFF. Combining the CDR3 with reference TRBV9 and TRBJ2-2 gives the whole variable domain DSGVTQTPKHLITATGQRVTLRCSPRSGDLSVYWYQQSLDQGLQFLIQYYNGEERAKGNILERFSAQQFPDLHSELNLSSLELGDSALYFCASSVNQNRDSIGELFFGEGSRLTVL.

The chain is built from TRBV18 and TRBJ1-5; D gene unclear. Germline-derived CDR1 and CDR2 are KGHSH and LQKENI. The CDR3 extends over 13 amino acids. V lost 2 bases and J 3 bases, leaving 5 bases between the germline ends. The CDR3 DNA sequence: TGTGCCAGCTCACCATCCCTCAATCAGCCCCAGCATTTT. This gives the protein CASSPSLNQPQHF. Variable domain in full (rest from reference TRBV18 and TRBJ1-5): NAGVMQNPRHLVRRRGQEARLRCSPMKGHSHVYWYRQLPEEGLKFMVYLQKENIIDESGMPKERFSAEFPKEGPSILRIQQVVRGDSAAYFCASSPSLNQPQHFGDGTRLSIL.

This clone showed up just once. This sequence joins TRBV27 and TRBJ2-7; the D is unclear. CDR3 size: 11 residues. Germline V gene data show CDR1 as MNHEY and CDR2 as SMNVEV (reference sequence). Trimming pared 3 bases from V and 4 bases from J, leaving 4 bases between. In nucleotides, the CDR3 is TGTGCCAGCAGTTTCGGGTACGAGCAGTACTTC. Amino acids: CASSFGYEQYF.

This rearrangement joins TRBV6-5 to TRBJ2-7; maybe TRBD2 (6 bases). The V end lost 5 bases, the J end lost 6 bases, and 14 bases lay between the germline ends. The CDR3 has 13 residues. CDR1 and CDR2 (germline): MNHEY, SVGAGI. CDR3 DNA sequence: TGTGCCAGCAGTCTGGCGGGGCGGCCCGAGCAGTACTTC. Translated: CASSLAGRPEQYF.

CDR3 region: CASSGTNTGELFF. CDR3 in DNA: TGTGCCAGCAGCGGAACTAATACCGGGGAGCTGTTTTTT. This chain uses TRBV9 with TRBJ2-2; D not certain. Germline V CDR1 and CDR2: SGDLS, YYNGEE. The ends were cut back, 3 bases at V and 5 bases at J, with 8 bases in the middle. The CDR3 length is 13 residues.

The chain employs TRBV10-3 and TRBJ1-1; 9 bases match TRBD1. CDR1 and CDR2 (germline): ENHRY, SYGVKD. Unmatched junction bases numbered 2, after V lost 2 bases and J lost 1 base. This CDR3 has 15 residues. The CDR3 DNA is TGTGCCATCAGTGAGAGGGACAGGGAGAACACTGAAGCTTTCTTT. It yields the protein CAISERDRENTEAFF.

J is TRBJ1-2 and V is TRBV5-3, with 9 bases identical to TRBD1. TRBV5-3 is treated as an ORF (open reading frame) with a function not yet certain. The ends lost 2 bases at V and 5 bases at J; junction bases unmatched: 7. The CDR3 has 15 amino acids. DNA of the CDR3: TGTGCCAGAAGCTTTCTCAGCGGGACAGGGTATGGCTACACCTTC. Translated: CARSFLSGTGYGYTF.

A single count supports this clone. The gene calls are TRBV6-5 and TRBJ2-3; possible D gene TRBD1, 5 bases. The V gene's germline CDR1 is MNHEY and CDR2 SVGAGI. The CDR3 is 16 amino acids. V lost 0 bases and J lost 0, with 10 bases in between. CDR3: CASSYSPTESTDTQYF. CDR3 DNA: TGTGCCAGCAGTTACTCCCCGACAGAAAGCACAGATACGCAGTATTTT.

The chain employs TRBV4-3 and TRBJ2-7, with 8 bases lining up with TRBD2. The germline CDR1 and CDR2 sequences are LGHNA and YSLEER. Trimming removed 0 bases from V and 3 bases from J; junction bases left unmatched: 7. There are 16 residues in the CDR3. This chain's CDR3 is CASSQEIAGPFYEQYF. The CDR3 DNA follows: TGCGCCAGCAGCCAAGAGATAGCGGGACCCTTCTACGAGCAGTACTTC.

The chain carries TRBV6-5 and TRBJ2-3; 8 positions match TRBD2. CDR1 and CDR2 from the germline V gene are MNHEY and SVGAGI. V dropped 0 bases and J dropped 1; count of bases not matched to a gene: 3. The CDR3 runs 16 residues. Here the CDR3 reads CASSYSTGGGTDTQYF. The CDR3 DNA is TGTGCCAGCAGTTACTCGACGGGAGGGGGCACAGATACGCAGTATTTT.

This chain connects TRBV11-2 to TRBJ2-1; no reliable D call. The CDR3 runs to 17 residues. Germline CDR1 SGHAT, CDR2 FQNNGV. Trimming pared 7 bases from V and 2 bases from J, leaving 21 bases between. The CDR3 region has the DNA TGTGCCAGCACCGATTGTCAACCGGATTTTACCTACAATGAGCAGTTCTTC. It is translated as CASTDCQPDFTYNEQFF. Drawing the rest from reference TRBV11-2 and TRBJ2-1, the complete variable domain is EAGVAQSPRYKIIEKRQSVAFWCNPISGHATLYWYQQILGQGPKLLIQFQNNGVVDDSQLPKDRFSAERLKGVDSTLKIQPAKLEDSAVYLCASTDCQPDFTYNEQFFGPGTRLTVL.